This T cell receptor (beta chain) came from a study of naive CD8 T cells in extremely preterm neonates. To note about this clone: Its antigen is as yet unknown.

CDR1 is SNHLY and CDR2 is FYNNEI in the germline V gene. Trimming removed 3 bases at V and 6 bases at J, with 9 bases between. CDR3 length: 13 amino acids. The study, taken as a whole, reports: Term neonates about 0.4%, young children 0.03%, adults over 0.0075%; preterm neonates shared 2.5% to 3.5%.

Produced via immunoSEQ multiplex PCR; TCRdb's table is partial and in-frame only. The sample holds around 7,000 clones, about 98% seen once. This TCR was recovered from a human donor in good health. The J gene is TRBJ1-5, the V gene TRBV2; no definite D call. Specimen: naive CD8+ T cells from blood. The CDR3 DNA is TGTGCCAGCAGTGAGCGTTTGCGTCAGCCCCAGCATTTT. The encoded protein is CASSERLRQPQHF.